One sample yielded the 20 T cell receptor beta chains listed below, sequenced in a study of blood T cell repertoires in COVID-19 (dated by TCRdb to 2018 to 2020). Library construction relied on the immunoSEQ multiplex PCR assay. TCRdb re-hosts the immuneACCESS table, in-frame sequences only. Its copies lack some clones; in the studies checked, an unresolved V gene accounts for under half of them, and the cause for the rest is not known. This sample has 200,000 to 300,000 clones in its table, and 85% to 90% of those were observed once. Jointly, the top ten make up 3.7% of the sample. The material sequenced was peripheral blood. The origin of the receptors is a woman aged 40 to 50 with acute or convalescent COVID-19.

J is TRBJ1-5 and V is TRBV10-1; 7 bases fit TRBD1. This CDR3 has 17 residues. Germline values: CDR1 WNHNN, CDR2 SYGVQD (reference sequence). The J segment lost 3 bases and the V segment lost 7 bases, leaving 15 bases of the junction unmatched. CDR3 DNA sequence: TGCGCCAGCAATGTGACAGGGTTAATAGGGAACAATCAGCCCCAGCATTTT. It is translated as CASNVTGLIGNNQPQHF.

The chain links TRBV24-1 to TRBJ2-3, with TRBD1 matching 9 bases. CDR1 KGHDR and CDR2 SFDVKD come from the germline V gene. There are 19 residues in the CDR3. J was trimmed by 7 bases and V by 3 bases; bases with no gene match: 19. The CDR3 loop reads CATSDQPPKDRGLLHTQYF. The CDR3 nucleotides are TGTGCCACCAGTGATCAACCACCTAAGGACAGGGGCCTTTTGCATACGCAGTATTTT.

The chain uses TRBV3-1 (or the pseudogene TRBV3-2) and TRBJ1-4, with 8 nucleotides matching TRBD1. The CDR3 is 17 residues long. The V and J ends lost 0 bases and 2 bases, in that order; junction bases with no gene match: 5. Germline lookup yields CDR1 LGHDT and CDR2 YNNKEL (reference sequence). The CDR3 sequence: CASSQEVGDRTNEKLFF. CDR3 sequence (DNA): TGTGCCAGCAGCCAAGAGGTGGGGGACAGGACTAATGAAAAACTGTTTTTT.

This rearrangement joins TRBV18 to TRBJ1-1; D perhaps matches TRBD1 (6 bases). The CDR3 length is 13 residues. The germline gives CDR1 KGHSH, CDR2 LQKENI. V was shortened by 7 bases and J by 1 base, with 10 bases between the two germline ends. CDR3 sequence (DNA): TGTGCCAGCTGCTACAGGGAGAACACTGAAGCTTTCTTT. Encoded protein: CASCYRENTEAFF.

V and J are TRBV3-1 (or the pseudogene TRBV3-2) and TRBJ1-6, with 11 bases lining up with TRBD1. Germline V gives CDR1 LGHDT, CDR2 YNNKEL (reference sequence). CDR3 length equals 17 residues. V shed 2 bases and J 14 bases; nucleotides not matched to a gene: 14. CDR3 residues: CASSQPRKGQGEDTLHF. The CDR3 DNA reads TGTGCCAGCAGCCAACCACGAAAGGGACAGGGGGAAGACACCCTCCACTTT.

V gene TRBV3-1 (or the pseudogene TRBV3-2) combines with J gene TRBJ2-2; D is perhaps TRBD1 (6 bases). Trimming removed 0 bases at V and 7 bases at J, with 12 bases between. Germline CDR1 is LGHDT and CDR2 is YNNKEL (reference sequence). The CDR3 spans 15 residues. The CDR3, as DNA: TGTGCCAGCAGCCAAGAGCAGGGGTTTAGCGGGGAGCTGTTTTTT. This translates into CASSQEQGFSGELFF.

The gene calls are TRBV5-6 and TRBJ2-3, with 11 bases lining up with TRBD2. This CDR3 has 16 residues. V trimming: 0 bases; J trimming: 3 bases; junction bases outside the gene matches: 3. CDR1 and CDR2 (germline): SGHDT, YYEEEE. The CDR3 here is CASSLVSGGATDTQYF. CDR3 sequence (DNA): TGTGCCAGCAGCTTGGTTAGCGGGGGGGCTACAGATACGCAGTATTTT.

The rearrangement uses TRBV6-6 and TRBJ1-1; no clear D. Germline V lookup: CDR1 MNHNY, CDR2 SVGAGI (reference sequence). V was shortened by 3 bases and J by 5 bases, with 10 bases between the two germline ends. The CDR3 has 13 amino acids. CDR3: CASSYNSRTEAFF. As DNA, the CDR3 is TGTGCCAGCAGTTATAACTCCCGAACTGAAGCTTTCTTT.

The chain has TRBV5-8 and TRBJ1-5; D is perhaps TRBD1 (5 bases). V was shortened by 4 bases and J by 4 bases, with 12 bases between the two germline ends. Germline-derived CDR1 and CDR2 are SGHTS and YDEGEE. The CDR3 has 14 amino acids. In DNA, the CDR3 is TGTGCCAGCAGCCTGGGGCGGGCGAATCAGCCCCAGCATTTT. Residues: CASSLGRANQPQHF.

This chain connects TRBV21-1 to TRBJ1-2. TRBV21-1 is deemed a pseudogene. The CDR3 has 19 residues. CDR3 sequence: CASSKLGGNGTARIYGYTF. The CDR3 nucleotides are TGTGCCAGCAGCAAACTCGGGGGAAACGGGACGGCCCGAATCTATGGCTACACCTTC.

V usage is TRBV7-8 and J usage is TRBJ1-4; possibly TRBD1 for D (6 bases). V shed 6 bases and J shed 5 bases, with 13 bases lying between them. Germline loops: CDR1 SGHVS, CDR2 FQNEAQ. The CDR3 totals 14 residues. CDR3 sequence (DNA): TGTGCCAGCAGATCCGGGACACTGAATGAAAAACTGTTTTTT. It is translated as CASRSGTLNEKLFF.

A single count supports this clone. One junction end does not reproduce the germline sequence, and a read error may be involved. The chain couples TRBV5-5 to TRBJ1-1; D call uncertain. The CDR3 loop spans 13 amino acids. Germline values: CDR1 SGHKS, CDR2 YYEKEE (reference sequence). CDR3: CASSPAGGSEGFF. In DNA form, the CDR3 reads TGTGCCAGCAGCCCCGCCGGAGGCTCGGAAGGTTTCTTT.

In DNA form, the CDR3 reads TGTGCCAGCAGCTTCCGAAGAGGTGGCTACACCTTC. Translation: CASSFRRGGYTF. The chain combines TRBV5-8 with TRBJ1-2; D is unresolved. V was shortened by 2 bases and J by 7 bases, with 9 bases between the two germline ends. CDR3 size: 12 residues. Looked up from germline, CDR1 is SGHTS and CDR2 is YDEGEE. Variable domain in full (rest from reference TRBV5-8 and TRBJ1-2): EAGVTQSPTHLIKTRGQQATLRCSPISGHTSVYWYQQALGLGLQFLLWYDEGEERNRGNFPPRFSGRQFPNYSSELNVNALELEDSALYLCASSFRRGGYTFGSGTRLTVV.

The chain recombines TRBV3-1 (or the pseudogene TRBV3-2) with TRBJ1-1; tentatively, D is TRBD1 (6 bases). V was trimmed by 4 bases and J by 5 bases, leaving 14 bases between them. Germline-derived CDR1 and CDR2 are LGHDT and YNNKEL (reference sequence). The CDR3 has 14 residues. DNA for the CDR3: TGTGCCAGCAGCCGGGCGGCAGGGGAGACTGAAGCTTTCTTT. Its protein is CASSRAAGETEAFF.

This clone was observed a handful of times. This chain joins TRBV27 and TRBJ1-2; 7 bases match TRBD1. The length of the CDR3 is 15 residues. CDR1 and CDR2 (germline): MNHEY, SMNVEV (reference sequence). With V trimmed by 5 bases and J by 2 bases, 8 bases remained unmatched. CDR3: CASSERGGPNYGYTF. The DNA for the CDR3 is TGTGCCAGCAGTGAGCGAGGGGGCCCGAACTATGGCTACACCTTC.

This sequence joins TRBV7-2 and TRBJ1-2, with 7 bases matching TRBD1. Germline CDR1 and CDR2: SGHTA and FQGNSA. The J segment lost 7 bases and the V segment lost 0 bases, leaving 2 bases of the junction unmatched. The CDR3 has 13 residues. The CDR3 sequence: CASSLAGGAGYTF. For the CDR3, the DNA is TGTGCCAGCAGCTTAGCAGGGGGCGCTGGCTACACCTTC.

The chain carries TRBV10-2 and TRBJ1-1; D uncertain. The CDR3 loop spans 13 amino acids. CDR1 is WSHSY and CDR2 is SAAADI in the germline V gene. With 3 bases removed from V and 7 bases from J, the gap between germline ends came to 12 bases. The CDR3 nucleotides are TGCGCCAGCAGTGATATCGCCAGTCTTGAAGCTTTCTTT. Translated: CASSDIASLEAFF.

This rearrangement joins TRBV11-2 to TRBJ2-1, with 11 bases identical to TRBD1. V shed 5 bases and J 10 bases; nucleotides not matched to a gene: 13. The CDR3 is 16 amino acids. CDR1 and CDR2 from the germline V gene are SGHAT and FQNNGV. The CDR3 region is CASSVLRTGGAGEQFF. CDR3 nucleotide sequence: TGTGCCAGCAGCGTACTAAGGACAGGGGGCGCGGGGGAGCAGTTCTTC.

This rearrangement joins TRBV5-5 to TRBJ2-3; the D gene is possibly TRBD1 (6 bases). The CDR3 is made up of 16 amino acids. Germline-derived CDR1 and CDR2 are SGHKS and YYEKEE (reference sequence). Trimming stripped 0 bases from V and 0 bases from J, with 11 bases between. Written as DNA, the CDR3 is TGTGCCAGCAGCTTGGATGGGACAACTAGCACAGATACGCAGTATTTT. This encodes CASSLDGTTSTDTQYF.

The chain joins TRBV19 to TRBJ1-6, with a weak D call TRBD1 (6 bases). The CDR3 consists of 15 residues. V lost 5 bases, J lost 6 bases, and 14 bases lay in between. CDR1 and CDR2 (germline): LNHDA, SQIVND (reference sequence). CDR3 in DNA: TGTGCCAGTAGTGTACAGGGAGTCGGTAATTCACCCCTCCACTTT. Protein sequence: CASSVQGVGNSPLHF.